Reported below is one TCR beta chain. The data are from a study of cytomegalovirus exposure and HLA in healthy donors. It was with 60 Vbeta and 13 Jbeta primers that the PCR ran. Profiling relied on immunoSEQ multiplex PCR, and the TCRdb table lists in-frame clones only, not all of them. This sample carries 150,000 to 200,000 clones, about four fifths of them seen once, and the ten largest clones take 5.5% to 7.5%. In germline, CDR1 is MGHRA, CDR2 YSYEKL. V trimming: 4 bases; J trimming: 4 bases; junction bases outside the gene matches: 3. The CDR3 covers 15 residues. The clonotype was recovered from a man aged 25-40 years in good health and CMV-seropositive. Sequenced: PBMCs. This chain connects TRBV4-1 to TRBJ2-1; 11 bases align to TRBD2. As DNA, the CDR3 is TGCGCCAGCAGCCTCCGACTAGCGGGGTACAATGAGCAGTTCTTC. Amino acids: CASSLRLAGYNEQFF.